This entry is about one T cell receptor beta chain. Those enrolled in Seattle joined during active infection and were followed longitudinally afterward. Original methodology: Estimation of nucleated cell counts was performed using reference gene primer amplification. The protocol was immunoSEQ multiplex PCR, while the TCRdb copy is restricted to in-frame clones and leaves out a portion. D and trimming come from the DNA, and the V and J calls and clone size come from that table. The sample comprises 200,000 to 250,000 clones, almost 85% of which are singletons, and 2.4% rests with the top ten. The data derive from a study of blood T cell repertoires in COVID-19. Turning to the study itself: Acute and convalescent COVID-19 samples came from the United States, Italy and Spain. Nucleic acid was either cDNA or gDNA, and it came from T cells, B-cell-depleted T cells, or PBMCs.

The receptor comes from a woman between 65 and 79 years old with COVID-19, enrolled during active disease. The sample comprised peripheral blood.

The CDR3 spells CSVPDEQYF. CDR3 DNA: TGCAGCGTACCGGACGAGCAGTACTTC. This rearrangement joins TRBV20-1 to TRBJ2-7; no clear D. Looked up from germline, CDR1 is DFQATT and CDR2 is SNEGSKA (reference sequence). The CDR3 length is 9 residues.